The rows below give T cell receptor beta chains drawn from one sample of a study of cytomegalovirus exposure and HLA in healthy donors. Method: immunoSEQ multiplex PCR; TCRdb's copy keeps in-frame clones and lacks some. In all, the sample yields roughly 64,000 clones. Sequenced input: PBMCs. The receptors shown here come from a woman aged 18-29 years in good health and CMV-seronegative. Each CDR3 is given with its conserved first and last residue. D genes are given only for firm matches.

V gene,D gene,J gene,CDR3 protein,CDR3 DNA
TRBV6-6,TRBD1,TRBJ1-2,CASSSQQGRYGYTF,TGTGCCAGCAGTTCCCAACAGGGGCGCTATGGCTACACCTTC
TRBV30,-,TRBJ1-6,CAIGRGYNSPLHF,TGTGCCATAGGGCGGGGCTATAATTCACCCCTCCACTTT
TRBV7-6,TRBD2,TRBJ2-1,CASSLPTSDNEQFF,TGTGCCAGCAGCTTGCCGACTAGCGACAATGAGCAGTTCTTC
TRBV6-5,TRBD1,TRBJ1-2,CASSYQGASNYGYTF,TGTGCCAGCAGTTACCAGGGGGCAAGCAACTATGGCTACACCTTC
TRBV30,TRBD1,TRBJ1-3,CAGRAGGASGNTIYF,TGTGCCGGGAGAGCAGGGGGCGCCTCTGGAAACACCATATATTTT
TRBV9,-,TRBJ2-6,CASSVDRNSGANVLTF,TGTGCCAGCAGCGTAGATAGAAACTCTGGGGCCAACGTCCTGACTTTC
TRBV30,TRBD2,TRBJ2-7,CAWSESGRDYEQYF,TGTGCCTGGAGTGAAAGCGGGAGGGACTACGAGCAGTACTTC
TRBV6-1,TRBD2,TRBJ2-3,CASSEGLAGTDTQYF,TGTGCCAGCAGTGAAGGGCTAGCGGGCACAGATACGCAGTATTTT
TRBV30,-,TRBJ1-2,CAWNGPYGYTF,TGTGCCTGGAACGGTCCCTATGGCTACACCTTC
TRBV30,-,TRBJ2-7,CAWSPAYEQYF,TGTGCCTGGAGTCCCGCCTACGAGCAGTACTTC
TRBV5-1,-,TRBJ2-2,CASSLGRTGNTGELFF,TGCGCCAGCAGCTTGGGGAGGACGGGGAACACCGGGGAGCTGTTTTTT
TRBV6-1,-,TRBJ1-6,CASSERELYNSPLHF,TGTGCCAGCAGTGAACGGGAGCTTTATAATTCACCCCTCCACTTT
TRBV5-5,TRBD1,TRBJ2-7,CASSLTRDSQTYEQYF,TGTGCCAGCAGCCTTACTCGGGACAGCCAGACCTACGAGCAGTACTTC
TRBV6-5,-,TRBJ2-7,CASSYVPGIGYEQYF,TGTGCCAGCAGTTACGTCCCCGGGATTGGTTACGAGCAGTACTTC
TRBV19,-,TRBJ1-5,CASRGPNPAQHF,TGTGCCAGTAGGGGGCCAAATCCGGCCCAGCATTTT
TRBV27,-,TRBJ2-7,CASSRGLPPYEQYF,TGTGCCAGCAGTAGGGGACTCCCACCCTACGAGCAGTACTTC
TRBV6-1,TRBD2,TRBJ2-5,CASLALAGGETQYF,TGTGCCAGCCTCGCCCTAGCGGGTGGGGAGACCCAGTACTTC
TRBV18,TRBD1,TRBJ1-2,CASSREGQGADGYTF,TGTGCCAGCTCACGGGAGGGACAGGGGGCTGATGGCTACACCTTC
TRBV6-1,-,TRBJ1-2,CASRFSWLVYGYTF,TGTGCCAGCAGGTTCAGTTGGTTGGTCTATGGCTACACCTTC
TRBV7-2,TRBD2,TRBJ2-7,CASSLVAGATDEQYF,TGTGCCAGCAGCTTAGTGGCGGGAGCAACGGACGAGCAGTACTTC
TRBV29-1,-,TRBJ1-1,CSVAFRVGEAFF,TGCAGCGTTGCCTTCCGGGTTGGTGAAGCTTTCTTT
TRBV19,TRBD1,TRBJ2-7,CASRLQGAYEQYF,TGTGCCAGTAGACTTCAGGGGGCCTACGAGCAGTACTTC
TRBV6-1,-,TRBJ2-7,CASRRDHYEWQYF,TGTGCCAGCAGAAGAGATCACTACGAGTGGCAGTACTTC
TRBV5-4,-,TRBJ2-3,CASSLNQFTDTQYF,TGTGCCAGCAGCTTGAACCAGTTCACAGATACGCAGTATTTT
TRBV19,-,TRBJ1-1,CASTLGAQNTEAFF,TGTGCCAGTACGTTGGGGGCGCAGAACACTGAAGCTTTCTTT
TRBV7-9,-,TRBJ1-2,CASSPELHRNYGYTF,TGTGCCAGCAGCCCGGAGCTTCATAGAAACTATGGCTACACCTTC
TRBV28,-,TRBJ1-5,CASSLATEMNNQPQHF,TGTGCCAGCAGTCTAGCGACAGAGATGAACAATCAGCCCCAGCATTTT
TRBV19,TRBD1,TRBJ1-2,CASSMLGLPGTGLANYGYTF,TGTGCCAGTAGTATGCTGGGCCTCCCGGGGACAGGCCTAGCTAACTATGGCTACACCTTC
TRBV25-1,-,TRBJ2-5,CASSEPREKGETQYF,TGTGCCAGCAGTGAACCCCGGGAGAAGGGAGAGACCCAGTACTTC
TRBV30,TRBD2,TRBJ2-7,CAWSGPGLAKYEQYF,TGTGCCTGGAGCGGCCCGGGACTAGCGAAGTACGAGCAGTACTTC
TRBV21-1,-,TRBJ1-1,CASSKDSYTEAFF,TGTGCCAGCAGCAAAGACAGCTACACTGAAGCTTTCTTT
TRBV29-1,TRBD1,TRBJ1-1,CSVAFQGAGNTEAFF,TGCAGCGTCGCCTTCCAGGGGGCTGGGAACACTGAAGCTTTCTTT
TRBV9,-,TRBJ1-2,CASSVGARANYGYTF,TGTGCCAGCAGCGTAGGGGCGAGAGCTAACTATGGCTACACCTTC
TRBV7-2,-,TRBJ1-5,CASQGFESSNQPQHF,TGTGCCAGCCAGGGCTTCGAGTCCTCCAATCAGCCCCAGCATTTT
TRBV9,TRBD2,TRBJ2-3,CASSSRLAGSTDTQYF,TGTGCCAGCAGCTCTCGACTAGCGGGGAGCACAGATACGCAGTATTTT
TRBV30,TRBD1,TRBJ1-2,CAWSLGQGVFVGGYTF,TGTGCCTGGAGTTTGGGACAGGGGGTATTTGTAGGAGGCTACACCTTC
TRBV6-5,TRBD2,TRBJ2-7,CASSVGLVREQYF,TGTGCCAGCAGCGTTGGACTAGTCCGCGAGCAGTACTTC
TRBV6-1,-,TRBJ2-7,CASSEAGDQGEQYF,TGTGCCAGCAGTGAAGCGGGGGACCAGGGGGAGCAGTACTTC
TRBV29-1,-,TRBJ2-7,CSGHLAGEQYF,TGCAGCGGCCACCTGGCGGGGGAGCAGTACTTC
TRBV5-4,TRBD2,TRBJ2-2,CASSSGLASPGELFF,TGTGCCAGCAGCTCCGGACTAGCGAGCCCCGGGGAGCTGTTTTTT
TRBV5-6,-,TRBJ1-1,CASSFGSGTEAFF,TGTGCCAGCAGTTTTGGATCCGGGACAGAAGCTTTCTTT
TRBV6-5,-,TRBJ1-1,CASSLQGLGTEAFF,TGTGCCAGCAGTCTCCAGGGGTTGGGGACTGAAGCTTTCTTT